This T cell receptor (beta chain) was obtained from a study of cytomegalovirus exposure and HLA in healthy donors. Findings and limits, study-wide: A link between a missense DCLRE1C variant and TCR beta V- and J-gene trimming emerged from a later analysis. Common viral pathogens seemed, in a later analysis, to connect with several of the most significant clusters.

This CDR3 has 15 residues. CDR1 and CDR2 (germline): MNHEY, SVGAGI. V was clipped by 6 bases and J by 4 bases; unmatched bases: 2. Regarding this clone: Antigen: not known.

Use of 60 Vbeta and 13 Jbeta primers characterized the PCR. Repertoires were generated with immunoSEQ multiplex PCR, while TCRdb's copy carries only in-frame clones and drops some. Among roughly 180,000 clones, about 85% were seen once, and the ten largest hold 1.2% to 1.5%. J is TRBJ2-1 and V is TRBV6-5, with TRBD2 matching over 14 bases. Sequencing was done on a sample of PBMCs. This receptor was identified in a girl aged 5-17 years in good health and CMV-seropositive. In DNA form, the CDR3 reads TGTGCCAGCAGAAGACTAGCGGGAGGGTACAATGAGCAGTTCTTC. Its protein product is CASRRLAGGYNEQFF.